Following are 4 T cell receptor beta chains from one sample sequenced in a study of regulatory T cells in long-lasting Graves disease. Time point described: newly diagnosed GD, antithyroid drugs for less than 3 months. With RNA extracted from PBMCs as input, the TCR library was made. Researchers made TCR beta libraries by using iRepertoire HTBI primers and running Arm-PCR on CDR3 regions. TCRdb analysed the multiplex PCR reads with MiXCR anew, one entry per CDR3 protein. The top ten hold approximately 12% of the sample, which has 200,000 to 250,000 distinct CDR3 sequences, less than 20% seen once. This sample was also put to use in a study of T cells in Graves' hyperthyroidism and ophthalmopathy.

This sample comprised peripheral blood mononuclear cells (PBMCs), obtained at new diagnosis, from a patient treated with antithyroid drugs. These receptors all stem from a woman between 25 and 40 years old with Graves disease.

The CDR3 sequence is CATSQGGGVAETQYF. The CDR3 DNA sequence: TGTGCCACCAGCCAGGGAGGAGGGGTGGCAGAGACCCAGTACTTC. This rearrangement joins TRBV24-1 to TRBJ2-5; weak D call: TRBD2 (6 bases). V was cut by 7 bases and J by 4 bases, with 18 bases left in between. The CDR3 is made up of 15 amino acids. Germline CDR1 reads KGHDR; CDR2 reads SFDVKD.

V gene TRBV28 combines with J gene TRBJ1-2, with D perhaps matching TRBD1 (6 bases). The CDR3 consists of 14 residues. Germline CDR1 and CDR2: MDHEN and SYDVKM. Trimming pared 6 bases from V and 5 bases from J, leaving 16 bases between. The chain's CDR3 is CASRFGGRPYGYTF. The CDR3 bases are TGTGCCAGCAGATTTGGGGGGCGCCCATATGGCTACACCTTC.

The CDR3 region has the DNA TGTGCCAGCAGTTCCAAGACAGGCACCTATTTCTATGGCTACACCTTC. Its protein is CASSSKTGTYFYGYTF. The J gene is TRBJ1-2, the V gene TRBV6-2 or TRBV6-3; perhaps TRBD1 as D (6 bases). This CDR3 is built from 16 residues. V gave up 4 bases and J gave up 4 bases, with 19 bases separating them. Germline loops: CDR1 MNHEY, CDR2 SVGEGT.

This clonotype was observed at least ten times. This chain links TRBV15 with TRBJ1-2, with TRBD1 identical over 8 bases. Germline-derived CDR1 and CDR2 are LNHNV and YYDKDF (reference sequence). V shed 0 bases and J 2 bases; nucleotides not matched to a gene: 2. The CDR3 sequence is 15 residues long. The DNA for the CDR3 is TGTGCCACCAGCAGAGACGGACAGGGCAACTATGGCTACACCTTC. Protein product: CATSRDGQGNYGYTF. Full variable domain (rest looked up from reference TRBV15 and TRBJ1-2): DAMVIQNPRYQVTQFGKPVTLSCSQTLNHNVMYWYQQKSSQAPKLLFHYYDKDFNNEADTPDNFQSRRPNTSFCFLDIRSPGLGDTAMYLCATSRDGQGNYGYTFGSGTRLTVV.